Presented here are 26 T cell receptor beta chains from one specimen sequenced in a study of T cells of healthy individuals. TCRdb processed the 5' RACE reads anew with MiXCR; each CDR3 protein has one entry. Found here are about 96,000 distinct CDR3 sequences, 15% to 20% of them singletons; the top ten hold under 7.5%. These receptors were obtained from a human donor in good health.

The chain couples TRBV7-2 to TRBJ2-7; D is uncertain. The CDR3 length is 14 residues. The germline V and J ends were trimmed by 3 bases and 2 bases, with 11 bases remaining between them. CDR1 is SGHTA and CDR2 is FQGNSA in the germline V gene. CDR3: CASSLFTDAYEQYF. The CDR3 DNA reads as TGTGCCAGCAGCTTGTTCACGGATGCCTACGAGCAGTACTTC. The full variable domain, its missing parts supplied by reference TRBV7-2 and TRBJ2-7, is GAGVSQSPSNKVTEKGKDVELRCDPISGHTALYWYRQSLGQGLEFLIYFQGNSAPDKSGLPSDRFSAERTGGSVSTLTIQRTQQEDSAVYLCASSLFTDAYEQYFGPGTRLTVT.

There are many counts of this clonotype. This sequence joins TRBV14 and TRBJ2-5; no reliable D call. CDR3 length equals 13 residues. V was clipped by 4 bases and J by 5 bases, with 11 bases between them. Germline lookup yields CDR1 SGHDN and CDR2 FVKESK. The CDR3 coding sequence is TGTGCCAGCAGCCGTTCGTCGAGGGAGACCCAGTACTTC. It translates to CASSRSSRETQYF. The full variable domain, with the rest looked up from reference TRBV14 and TRBJ2-5, is EAGVTQFPSHSVIEKGQTVTLRCDPISGHDNLYWYRRVMGKEIKFLLHFVKESKQDESGMPNNRFLAERTGGTYSTLKVQPAELEDSGVYFCASSRSSRETQYFGPGTRLLVL.

This clonotype has a count of ten or more. The V and J genes are TRBV7-9 and TRBJ1-5; 8 nucleotides match TRBD1. The CDR3 length is 15 residues. Germline V CDR1 and CDR2: SEHNR, FQNEAQ (reference sequence). V lost 5 bases, J lost 1 base, and 4 bases stayed unmatched. CDR3 sequence: CASSRTGNSNQPQHF. CDR3 nucleotides: TGTGCCAGCAGCAGGACAGGGAACAGCAATCAGCCCCAGCATTTT. Full variable domain (rest looked up from reference TRBV7-9 and TRBJ1-5): DTGVSQNPRHKITKRGQNVTFRCDPISEHNRLYWYRQTLGQGPEFLTYFQNEAQLEKSRLLSDRFSAERPKGSFSTLEIQRTEQGDSAMYLCASSRTGNSNQPQHFGDGTRLSIL.

This sequence joins TRBV6-2 or TRBV6-3 and TRBJ2-1; the match to TRBD2 covers 11 bases. Germline CDR1 reads MNHEY; CDR2 reads SVGEGT. This CDR3 has 15 residues. J lost 7 bases, V lost 5 bases, and 7 bases had no gene match. CDR3 protein: CASSKTSGEGNEQFF. CDR3 DNA sequence: TGTGCCAGCAGTAAGACTAGCGGGGAAGGGAATGAGCAGTTCTTC.

The chain couples TRBV4-3 to TRBJ2-3, with 7 bases aligning to TRBD2. The CDR3 runs 17 residues. Germline V gene sequence: CDR1 LGHNA, CDR2 YSLEER. The ends lost 1 base at V and 0 bases at J; junction bases unmatched: 7. CDR3 nucleotides: TGCGCCAGCAGCCAAGGCCAGGGAGGGACTAGCACAGATACGCAGTATTTT. It translates to CASSQGQGGTSTDTQYF.

The chain joins TRBV7-2 to TRBJ1-2; 7 nucleotides match TRBD1. CDR3 length: 13 amino acids. Per the germline V gene, CDR1 is SGHTA and CDR2 is FQGNSA. V shed 4 bases, J shed 2 bases, and the junction held 1 base outside the gene matches. CDR3 in DNA: TGTGCCAGCAGCTCGGGACAGAACTATGGCTACACCTTC. Translating it yields CASSSGQNYGYTF. Supplemented by reference TRBV7-2 and TRBJ1-2, the full variable domain reads GAGVSQSPSNKVTEKGKDVELRCDPISGHTALYWYRQSLGQGLEFLIYFQGNSAPDKSGLPSDRFSAERTGGSVSTLTIQRTQQEDSAVYLCASSSGQNYGYTFGSGTRLTVV.

The chain joins TRBV10-3 to TRBJ1-3, with D perhaps matching TRBD1 (5 bases). Looked up from germline, CDR1 is ENHRY and CDR2 is SYGVKD. Trimming pared 3 bases from V and 0 bases from J, leaving 9 bases between. The CDR3 runs to 15 residues. CDR3 loop: CAISDRVISGNTIYF. For the CDR3, the DNA is TGTGCCATCAGTGACAGGGTTATCTCTGGAAACACCATATATTTT.

The J gene is TRBJ2-1, the V gene TRBV4-3; D perhaps matches TRBD2 (6 bases). The germline V and J ends were trimmed by 4 bases and 10 bases, with 20 bases remaining between them. Germline V CDR1 and CDR2: LGHNA, YSLEER. CDR3 length equals 15 residues. The CDR3 spells CASSRAEVRLAEQFF. The CDR3 DNA reads TGCGCCAGCAGCCGGGCGGAGGTCCGGCTAGCGGAGCAGTTCTTC.

V is TRBV20-1 and J is TRBJ2-5; 7 bases are shared with TRBD1. Germline V gene data show CDR1 as DFQATT and CDR2 as SNEGSKA (reference sequence). The J segment lost 5 bases and the V segment lost 0 bases, leaving 6 bases of the junction unmatched. The CDR3 covers 14 residues. The CDR3 bases are TGCAGTGCTAGAGAGGCTAGCAGGGGGGAGACCCAGTACTTC. The encoded protein is CSAREASRGETQYF.

The sample holds many counts of this clonotype. This rearrangement joins TRBV24-1 to TRBJ1-1; D is uncertain. This CDR3 has 15 residues. V gave up 5 bases and J gave up 1 base, with 13 bases separating them. From germline, CDR1 is KGHDR and CDR2 SFDVKD. CDR3 residues: CATSALPAWNTEAFF. The CDR3 DNA is TGTGCCACCAGTGCCTTACCGGCATGGAACACTGAAGCTTTCTTT.

This clonotype came up many times. The chain links TRBV6-6 to TRBJ1-5, with a weak D call TRBD1 (5 bases). The CDR3 totals 12 residues. Germline V gene data show CDR1 as MNHNY and CDR2 as SVGAGI (reference sequence). Trimming cost V 2 bases and J 9 bases, with 8 bases left between them. CDR3 nucleotide sequence: TGTGCCAGCAGTTACGGGGGGATGCCCCAGCATTTT. This sequence encodes CASSYGGMPQHF.

The V call is TRBV12-3 or TRBV12-4, the J call TRBJ2-3; TRBD2 aligns across 11 bases. CDR3 length: 14 residues. Trimming removed 3 bases from V and 6 bases from J; junction bases left unmatched: 2. CDR3: CASSFSGGGDTQYF. In DNA form, the CDR3 reads TGTGCCAGCAGTTTTAGCGGGGGGGGGGATACGCAGTATTTT.

This sequence joins TRBV12-3 or TRBV12-4 and TRBJ2-5, with 7 bases matching TRBD2. V lost 3 bases to trimming and J lost 4 bases; unmatched junction nucleotides: 17. CDR3 size: 18 residues. CDR3 DNA sequence: TGTGCCAGCAGTTTTGAGTATTCTGAACAACTAGCGAGAGAGACCCAGTACTTC. Amino acid sequence: CASSFEYSEQLARETQYF.

This clonotype was counted ten times or more. The rearrangement uses TRBV18 and TRBJ1-1; D is undetermined. The CDR3 extends over 14 amino acids. From germline, CDR1 is KGHSH and CDR2 LQKENI. The ends were cut back, 0 bases at V and 11 bases at J, with 16 bases in the middle. The CDR3 DNA is TGTGCCAGCTCACCACCATCCGTGTCGGCCATCGCTTTCTTT. Its protein is CASSPPSVSAIAFF.

Note on this clonotype: The CDR3 end shows no conserved phenylalanine or tryptophan, and so a read error is likely. The J gene is TRBJ2-5, the V gene TRBV7-2, with TRBD1 matching 8 bases. Germline V gene sequence: CDR1 SGHTA, CDR2 FQGNSA. This CDR3 region has 15 residues. The J segment lost 4 bases and the V segment lost 4 bases, leaving 8 bases of the junction unmatched. For the CDR3, the DNA is TGTGCCAGCAGCTACCGGACAGGGATTGGAGAGACCCAGTACCTC. This translates into CASSYRTGIGETQYL.

The chain has TRBV5-4 and TRBJ2-7; TRBD2 matches 8 bases. V trimming: 9 bases; J trimming: 3 bases; junction bases outside the gene matches: 2. CDR3 length equals 11 residues. Germline V gives CDR1 SGHNT, CDR2 YYREEE (reference sequence). For the CDR3, the DNA is TGTGCCACCACTAGCGGCTACGAGCAGTACTTC. As protein: CATTSGYEQYF.

This clonotype was observed many times. J is TRBJ2-1 and V is TRBV9; unclear D gene. V lost 2 bases and J 4 bases, leaving 4 bases between the germline ends. The V gene's germline CDR1 is SGDLS and CDR2 YYNGEE. The CDR3 totals 12 residues. DNA for the CDR3: TGTGCCAGCAGCGTTGATTACAATGAGCAGTTCTTC. Protein: CASSVDYNEQFF. Filled out from reference TRBV9 and TRBJ2-1, the complete variable domain reads DSGVTQTPKHLITATGQRVTLRCSPRSGDLSVYWYQQSLDQGLQFLIQYYNGEERAKGNILERFSAQQFPDLHSELNLSSLELGDSALYFCASSVDYNEQFFGPGTRLTVL.

This clonotype turned up a few times. V is TRBV29-1 and J is TRBJ2-3, with 8 bases lining up with TRBD2. The CDR3 runs 15 residues. The junction had 10 bases not matched to a gene; V was cut back by 6 bases and J by 2 bases. Per germline, CDR1 SQVTM and CDR2 ANQGSEA. CDR3 amino acids: CSVPLLAGHTDTQYF. In nucleotides, the CDR3 is TGCAGCGTCCCACTCCTAGCGGGCCACACAGATACGCAGTATTTT.

This sequence joins TRBV7-9 and TRBJ2-1, with TRBD1 as a possible D gene (5 bases). Germline CDR1 reads SEHNR; CDR2 reads FQNEAQ (reference sequence). The germline V and J ends were trimmed by 8 bases and 0 bases, with 17 bases remaining between them. This CDR3 has 16 residues. As DNA, the CDR3 is TGTGCCAGCCTTCCTTCCGATAGGGGCTCCTACAATGAGCAGTTCTTC. It codes for CASLPSDRGSYNEQFF.

The V call is TRBV30, the J call TRBJ2-1; 7 bases match TRBD1. Germline CDR1 GTSNPN, CDR2 SVGIG (reference sequence). This CDR3 region has 15 residues. V trimming: 2 bases; J trimming: 9 bases; junction bases outside the gene matches: 13. CDR3 protein: CAWSRGTAGVTEQFF. CDR3 DNA sequence: TGTGCCTGGAGTAGGGGGACAGCCGGGGTTACTGAGCAGTTCTTC.

This chain joins TRBV5-1 and TRBJ2-7; D may correspond to TRBD1 or TRBD2 (5 bases each). Deletions cut 3 bases from V and 2 bases from J, with 12 bases between. Germline V gene lookup returns CDR1 SGHRS and CDR2 YFSETQ. The CDR3 totals 14 residues. CDR3 sequence reads: CASSYDGGPYEQYF. DNA of the CDR3: TGCGCCAGCAGCTACGATGGGGGTCCCTACGAGCAGTACTTC.

This chain links TRBV6-5 with TRBJ2-7; the D gene is possibly TRBD1 (6 bases). Trimming cost V 4 bases and J 3 bases, with 16 bases left between them. Germline-derived CDR1 and CDR2 are MNHEY and SVGAGI. This CDR3 region has 15 residues. DNA for the CDR3: TGTGCCAGCAGTTGGGGGCCAGGCAAGAACTACGAGCAGTACTTC. It translates to CASSWGPGKNYEQYF.

Ten or more counts support this clonotype. The chain recombines TRBV20-1 with TRBJ2-7, with D perhaps matching TRBD1 or TRBD2 (5 bases each). The CDR3 has 11 residues. V gave up 6 bases and J gave up 3 bases, with 9 bases separating them. The V gene's germline CDR1 is DFQATT and CDR2 SNEGSKA (reference sequence). The chain's CDR3 is CSALGGYEQYF. In nucleotides, the CDR3 is TGCAGTGCCCTTGGGGGCTACGAGCAGTACTTC.

The chain couples TRBV15 to TRBJ2-1; TRBD2 might be the D (6 bases). Trimming took off 7 bases at V and 1 base at J, with 14 bases between the two ends. This CDR3 region has 15 residues. Germline V lookup: CDR1 LNHNV, CDR2 YYDKDF (reference sequence). CDR3 in DNA: TGTGCCACCACCTCGGACTACCAGTCCTACAATGAGCAGTTCTTC. This encodes CATTSDYQSYNEQFF.

This clonotype was observed at least ten times. The chain carries TRBV5-1 and TRBJ2-2, with D tentatively TRBD1 or TRBD2 (5 bases each). V was pared by 4 bases and J by 7 bases, with 14 bases between. Germline CDR1 is SGHRS and CDR2 is YFSETQ. The CDR3 is 14 amino acids. CDR3 coding DNA: TGCGCCAGCAGCCGGGACGGACCAGTCGGGGAGCTGTTTTTT. It specifies CASSRDGPVGELFF.

This rearrangement joins TRBV12-3 or TRBV12-4 to TRBJ2-7; no firm D call. Trimming left V 6 bases short and J 3 bases short, with 9 bases between. The CDR3 sequence is 12 residues long. CDR3 in amino acids: CASRGSYYEQYF. For the CDR3, the DNA is TGTGCCAGCAGAGGGTCTTACTACGAGCAGTACTTC.